Presented here are 31 T cell receptor beta chains from one specimen sequenced in a study of blood T cell repertoires in COVID-19. Some clones are missing from TCRdb's copy, which holds only in-frame ones; the method was immunoSEQ multiplex PCR. The sample has approximately 110,000 clones, more than 80% seen once; the top ten hold over 4%. The sample consisted of peripheral blood. The source is a woman aged 45-65 years with acute or convalescent COVID-19.

This rearrangement joins TRBV3-1 (or the pseudogene TRBV3-2) to TRBJ2-7; D remains unclear. V was shortened by 3 bases and J by 2 bases, with 2 bases between the two germline ends. This CDR3 contains 11 residues. The germline CDR1 and CDR2 sequences are LGHDT and YNNKEL (reference sequence). In DNA form, the CDR3 reads TGTGCCAGCAGCCACGCCTACGAGCAGTACTTC. Protein: CASSHAYEQYF.

CDR3 residues: CASSQEIDRGGTDTQYF. CDR3 coding DNA: TGTGCCAGCAGCCAAGAGATCGATCGGGGGGGCACAGATACGCAGTATTTT. This rearrangement joins TRBV4-2 to TRBJ2-3; 7 bases align to TRBD2. Germline loops: CDR1 LGHNA, CDR2 YNFKEQ. V shed 0 bases and J 1 base; nucleotides not matched to a gene: 7. CDR3 length equals 17 residues.

The chain has TRBV28 and TRBJ1-5; D uncertain. V gave up 6 bases and J gave up 4 bases, with 16 bases separating them. Per germline, CDR1 MDHEN and CDR2 SYDVKM. The CDR3 runs 15 residues. CDR3 nucleotide sequence: TGTGCCAGCAGCTTACCCACCACAGCAAATCAGCCCCAGCATTTT. Translated: CASSLPTTANQPQHF.

The chain has TRBV15 and TRBJ2-1, with D possibly being TRBD2 (6 bases). CDR1 and CDR2 (germline): LNHNV, YYDKDF (reference sequence). CDR3 length: 15 amino acids. The V gene lost 6 bases and the J gene lost 0 bases, with 12 bases spanning the gap. CDR3 protein: CATREGRISYNEQFF. Here the CDR3 DNA reads TGTGCCACCAGGGAGGGACGGATCTCCTACAATGAGCAGTTCTTC.

V gene TRBV27 combines with J gene TRBJ2-3; 8 nucleotides line up with TRBD1. Germline values: CDR1 MNHEY, CDR2 SMNVEV (reference sequence). This CDR3 has 14 residues. The V and J ends lost 7 bases and 8 bases, in that order; junction bases with no gene match: 11. The CDR3 loop reads CASTKTGDKGTQYF. In DNA form, the CDR3 reads TGTGCCAGCACAAAGACAGGGGATAAGGGTACGCAGTATTTT.

The rearrangement links TRBV28 to TRBJ1-6; D is unclear. The CDR3 is 15 residues long. CDR1 and CDR2 (germline): MDHEN, SYDVKM. Deletions cut 6 bases from V and 4 bases from J, with 13 bases between. CDR3 region: CASSIARPYNSPLHF. DNA of the CDR3: TGTGCCAGCAGCATAGCAAGACCATATAATTCACCCCTCCACTTT.

This clone has just one count. The genes are TRBV5-8 and TRBJ1-4; no clear D gene. The CDR3 is made up of 16 amino acids. Deletions cut 3 bases from V and 0 bases from J, with 12 bases between. Germline V lookup: CDR1 SGHTS, CDR2 YDEGEE. CDR3 coding DNA: TGTGCCAGCAGCTACGCGGAACCCACAACTAATGAAAAACTGTTTTTT. This sequence encodes CASSYAEPTTNEKLFF.

J is TRBJ2-7 and V is TRBV5-1; D call uncertain. The CDR3 consists of 15 residues. Germline V gene lookup returns CDR1 SGHRS and CDR2 YFSETQ. The germline V and J ends were trimmed by 3 bases and 1 base, with 14 bases remaining between them. CDR3 in amino acids: CASSSKDNPSYEQYF. Here the CDR3 DNA reads TGCGCCAGCAGCTCGAAAGACAACCCTTCCTACGAGCAGTACTTC.

The genes are TRBV6-5 and TRBJ2-2, with D tentatively TRBD2 (5 bases). The CDR3 sequence is 16 residues long. Germline CDR1 reads MNHEY; CDR2 reads SVGAGI. V lost 2 bases to trimming and J lost 0 bases, with 10 bases between them. CDR3 protein: CASSYGPGTNTGELFF. The CDR3 region has the DNA TGTGCCAGCAGTTACGGTCCGGGAACGAACACCGGGGAGCTGTTTTTT.

The chain recombines TRBV7-9 with TRBJ2-2, with TRBD1 matching 7 bases. Germline V gene lookup returns CDR1 SEHNR and CDR2 FQNEAQ (reference sequence). Unmatched junction bases numbered 18, after V lost 7 bases and J lost 7 bases. This CDR3 has 17 residues. This CDR3 is CASIYPHREGADGELFF. The CDR3 bases are TGTGCCAGCATTTACCCCCATCGAGAGGGGGCGGACGGGGAGCTGTTTTTT.

V is TRBV5-4 and J is TRBJ1-2; 9 positions match TRBD1. The CDR3 has 15 amino acids. With 4 bases clipped from V and 7 bases from J, the junction kept 11 bases outside the gene matches. Per the germline V gene, CDR1 is SGHNT and CDR2 is YYREEE (reference sequence). Written as DNA, the CDR3 is TGTGCCAGCAGCCCGGCGAGGGACAGGGATCGTGGCTACACCTTC. Its translation: CASSPARDRDRGYTF.

This chain uses TRBV7-8 with TRBJ1-1; D is unclear. This CDR3 spans 14 amino acids. Per germline, CDR1 SGHVS and CDR2 FQNEAQ. V lost 5 bases, J lost 1 base, and 11 bases lay in between. The CDR3 DNA reads TGTGCCAGCAGCCCCGGCGGGGAGAACACTGAAGCTTTCTTT. Translation gives CASSPGGENTEAFF.

V and J are TRBV7-2 and TRBJ1-2, with 7 bases fitting TRBD1. This CDR3 is 14 amino acids long. Per the germline V gene, CDR1 is SGHTA and CDR2 is FQGNSA. V lost 1 base to trimming and J lost 8 bases; unmatched junction nucleotides: 7. The CDR3 loop reads CASSLEDRVRGYTF. CDR3 nucleotide sequence: TGTGCCAGCAGCTTAGAAGACAGGGTTCGGGGCTACACCTTC.

The J gene is TRBJ2-3, the V gene TRBV11-2; no firm D call. Germline-derived CDR1 and CDR2 are SGHAT and FQNNGV. The CDR3 has 14 amino acids. With 1 base removed from V and 7 bases from J, the gap between germline ends came to 12 bases. CDR3 sequence: CASSLGLHGNTQYF. The CDR3 coding sequence is TGTGCCAGCAGCTTAGGACTCCACGGCAATACGCAGTATTTT.

This clone appeared a single time. V and J are TRBV18 and TRBJ2-3, with D possibly being TRBD2 (5 bases). The V end lost 3 bases, the J end lost 8 bases, and 15 bases lay between the germline ends. CDR3 length equals 14 residues. The germline V gene encodes CDR1 KGHSH and CDR2 LQKENI. CDR3 nucleotide sequence: TGTGCCAGCTCACCGGGTTCACTAGGTGGTACGCAGTATTTT. Protein sequence: CASSPGSLGGTQYF.

This clone was counted once. This chain uses TRBV11-2 with TRBJ2-7, with 7 bases fitting TRBD1. Germline values: CDR1 SGHAT, CDR2 FQNNGV. The V segment lost 4 bases and the J segment 2 bases; nucleotides outside the gene matches: 11. The CDR3 runs 16 residues. The CDR3 region is CASSSVGTVLAYEQYF. Here the CDR3 DNA reads TGTGCCAGCAGCTCCGTCGGGACAGTTTTAGCCTACGAGCAGTACTTC.

Written as DNA, the CDR3 is TGTGCCTGGAGTCCCGGACAGGGGGCCAACGTCCTGACTTTC. It specifies CAWSPGQGANVLTF. V gene TRBV30 combines with J gene TRBJ2-6; a possible D gene is TRBD1 (6 bases). The length of the CDR3 is 14 residues. The germline V gene encodes CDR1 GTSNPN and CDR2 SVGIG (reference sequence). The V end was cut by 2 bases, the J end by 4 bases, with 9 bases between. Complete variable domain (other parts from reference TRBV30 and TRBJ2-6): SQTIHQWPATLVQPVGSPLSLECTVEGTSNPNLYWYRQAAGRGLQLLFYSVGIGQISSEVPQNLSASRPQDRQFILSSKKLLLSDSGFYLCAWSPGQGANVLTFGAGSRLTVL.

The chain is built from TRBV7-9 and TRBJ2-7; TRBD2 might be the D (5 bases). V lost 1 base and J 4 bases, leaving 14 bases between the germline ends. Germline V gene data show CDR1 as SEHNR and CDR2 as FQNEAQ (reference sequence). The CDR3 extends over 15 amino acids. The chain's CDR3 is CASSLGHGGIYEQYF. CDR3 nucleotides: TGTGCCAGCAGCTTAGGTCATGGAGGCATATACGAGCAGTACTTC.

The chain uses TRBV7-8 and TRBJ2-3; 8 bases fit TRBD1. The trim removed 5 bases at V and 2 bases at J, leaving 12 bases unmatched. The V gene's germline CDR1 is SGHVS and CDR2 FQNEAQ. This CDR3 spans 17 amino acids. CDR3 amino acids: CASSTFGQGSFTDTQYF. In DNA, the CDR3 is TGTGCCAGCAGCACGTTCGGACAGGGATCCTTCACAGATACGCAGTATTTT. The variable domain in full, completed from reference TRBV7-8 and TRBJ2-3, reads GAGVSQSPRYKVAKRGQDVALRCDPISGHVSLFWYQQALGQGPEFLTYFQNEAQLDKSGLPSDRFFAERPEGSVSTLKIQRTQQEDSAVYLCASSTFGQGSFTDTQYFGPGTRLTVL.

The rearrangement uses TRBV5-6 and TRBJ2-7; a possible D gene is TRBD2 (6 bases). Trimming removed 4 bases at V and 1 base at J, with 15 bases between. Per germline, CDR1 SGHDT and CDR2 YYEEEE. CDR3 length: 15 amino acids. CDR3 sequence reads: CASSLAGLPSYEQYF. The CDR3 region has the DNA TGTGCCAGCAGCCTTGCGGGACTCCCGTCCTACGAGCAGTACTTC.

J is TRBJ2-4 and V is TRBV21-1; the table's D call, TRBD1, was not checked against the DNA. TRBV21-1 is classified as a pseudogene. The CDR3 totals 17 residues. CDR3 DNA: TGTGCCAGCAGCCGTCCATTTGTCACAGTAGCCAAAAACATTCAGTACTTC. Translating gives CASSRPFVTVAKNIQYF.

The rearrangement joins TRBV7-2 to TRBJ2-3; weak D call: TRBD2 (6 bases). The CDR3 length is 14 residues. Germline V CDR1 and CDR2: SGHTA, FQGNSA. The V end was cut by 4 bases, the J end by 1 base, with 9 bases between. As DNA, the CDR3 is TGTGCCAGCAGCTCGATAGCGGGCACAGATACGCAGTATTTT. Residues: CASSSIAGTDTQYF. Together with reference TRBV7-2 and TRBJ2-3, the CDR3 gives the full variable domain: GAGVSQSPSNKVTEKGKDVELRCDPISGHTALYWYRQSLGQGLEFLIYFQGNSAPDKSGLPSDRFSAERTGGSVSTLTIQRTQQEDSAVYLCASSSIAGTDTQYFGPGTRLTVL.

The CDR3 nucleotides read TGTGCCACCAGCAGAGATTTGGGGGGAGATGGCTACACCTTC. Translated, it gives CATSRDLGGDGYTF. This chain uses TRBV15 with TRBJ1-2, with D possibly TRBD1 on 5 matching bases. Trimming cost V 0 bases and J 6 bases, with 11 bases left between them. The germline CDR1 and CDR2 sequences are LNHNV and YYDKDF (reference sequence). CDR3 size: 14 residues.

This clone was seen just once. The V and J genes are TRBV19 and TRBJ2-2; D gene unclear. Germline lookup yields CDR1 LNHDA and CDR2 SQIVND (reference sequence). This CDR3 has 13 residues. V lost 6 bases and J lost 1, with 6 bases in between. DNA of the CDR3: TGTGCCAGTAGGGTGAGGAACACCGGGGAGCTGTTTTTT. Its protein product is CASRVRNTGELFF.

This chain uses TRBV2 with TRBJ2-7; 8 bases align to TRBD1. Germline values: CDR1 SNHLY, CDR2 FYNNEI. The CDR3 runs to 14 residues. J was trimmed by 2 bases and V by 7 bases; bases with no gene match: 7. Written as DNA, the CDR3 is TGTGCCAGCACCTGGGGACAGGTCCCCTACGAGCAGTACTTC. It is translated as CASTWGQVPYEQYF. Drawing the rest from reference TRBV2 and TRBJ2-7, the complete variable domain is EPEVTQTPSHQVTQMGQEVILRCVPISNHLYFYWYRQILGQKVEFLVSFYNNEISEKSEIFDDQFSVERPDGSNFTLKIRSTKLEDSAMYFCASTWGQVPYEQYFGPGTRLTVT.

V gene TRBV27 combines with J gene TRBJ1-6; D might be TRBD1 (6 bases). Trimming removed 8 bases at V and 3 bases at J, with 20 bases between. Germline assignment: CDR1 MNHEY and CDR2 SMNVEV (reference sequence). The CDR3 totals 17 residues. The CDR3 DNA sequence: TGTGCCAGCCACCAAGGACAGCTTTACAACTATAATTCACCCCTCCACTTT. Protein sequence: CASHQGQLYNYNSPLHF.

The CDR3 nucleotides are TGTGCCACCAGTGATTTGCTAGAGGGACAGGGGCGAGATACGCAGTATTTT. Its protein product is CATSDLLEGQGRDTQYF. The chain recombines TRBV24-1 with TRBJ2-3; TRBD1 agrees at 10 bases. The CDR3 contains 17 residues. The germline V gene encodes CDR1 KGHDR and CDR2 SFDVKD. Trimming removed 0 bases from V and 5 bases from J; junction bases left unmatched: 7.

The gene calls are TRBV5-6 and TRBJ2-3; D is unclear. This CDR3 region has 18 residues. V lost 2 bases and J 2 bases, leaving 21 bases between the germline ends. CDR1 is SGHDT and CDR2 is YYEEEE in the germline V gene. The DNA for the CDR3 is TGTGCCAGCAGCTTTTTGGCCCGAAGGATCAGGCCCACAGATACGCAGTATTTT. Protein sequence: CASSFLARRIRPTDTQYF. The whole variable domain, filled in from reference TRBV5-6 and TRBJ2-3, reads DAGVTQSPTHLIKTRGQQVTLRCSPKSGHDTVSWYQQALGQGPQFIFQYYEEEERQRGNFPDRFSGHQFPNYSSELNVNALLLGDSALYLCASSFLARRIRPTDTQYFGPGTRLTVL.

The chain recombines TRBV7-8 with TRBJ1-6; 7 nucleotides align to TRBD1. CDR3 length: 15 residues. The germline CDR1 and CDR2 sequences are SGHVS and FQNEAQ. Trimming removed 5 bases from V and 9 bases from J; junction bases left unmatched: 10. The CDR3 sequence is CASSAPGGSASPLHF. As DNA, the CDR3 is TGTGCCAGCAGCGCCCCAGGGGGATCTGCTTCACCCCTCCACTTT.

This clone was found a few times. This chain links TRBV7-9 with TRBJ1-2, with TRBD1 identical over 7 bases. The CDR3 consists of 13 residues. Germline V gives CDR1 SEHNR, CDR2 FQNEAQ (reference sequence). J lost 5 bases, V lost 6 bases, and 6 bases had no gene match. CDR3 in amino acids: CASRSGTEYGYTF. As DNA, the CDR3 is TGTGCCAGCAGGTCCGGGACAGAGTATGGCTACACCTTC.

The chain links TRBV2 to TRBJ1-1, with D perhaps TRBD1 (6 bases). This CDR3 has 16 residues. CDR1 is SNHLY, CDR2 FYNNEI, per germline. V lost 4 bases and J 3 bases, leaving 18 bases between the germline ends. The CDR3 nucleotides are TGTGCCAGCAGTGTATCCCAGGGGATCAAGGACACTGAAGCTTTCTTT. Amino acids: CASSVSQGIKDTEAFF.